One sample yielded the 29 T cell receptor beta chains listed below, sequenced in a study of control samples from healthy donors and cancer patients. Generated by immunoSEQ multiplex PCR, the TCRdb table keeps only in-frame clones and is missing some. The sample shows 20,000 to 25,000 clones, around 84% of them seen only once. Material: PBMCs. The receptor set was obtained from a man between 60 and 70 years old with colorectal cancer.

The chain joins TRBV5-1 to TRBJ2-2; D might be TRBD2 (5 bases). The CDR3 length is 16 residues. Between the trimmed V and J ends, which lost 2 bases and 6 bases, there was a span of 17 bases. The germline V gene encodes CDR1 SGHRS and CDR2 YFSETQ. CDR3 in amino acids: CASSLKSGLEAGELFF. In nucleotides, the CDR3 is TGCGCCAGCAGCTTAAAAAGCGGACTGGAGGCCGGGGAGCTGTTTTTT.

This sequence joins TRBV12-3 or TRBV12-4 and TRBJ1-1; no firm D call. The ends were cut back, 6 bases at V and 1 base at J, with 3 bases in the middle. This CDR3 is built from 11 residues. The CDR3 sequence is CASRRNTEAFF. As DNA, the CDR3 is TGTGCCAGCAGGAGGAACACTGAAGCTTTCTTT.

V usage is TRBV19 and J usage is TRBJ1-1, with 7 positions matching TRBD1. The V and J ends lost 7 bases and 4 bases, in that order; junction bases with no gene match: 9. Per the germline V gene, CDR1 is LNHDA and CDR2 is SQIVND (reference sequence). This CDR3 is 14 amino acids long. CDR3 protein: CASNAGTVGTEAFF. In nucleotides, the CDR3 is TGTGCCAGTAACGCCGGGACAGTGGGCACTGAAGCTTTCTTT.

A single count supports this clone. J is TRBJ2-3 and V is TRBV11-3; TRBD1 matches at 7 bases. Germline values: CDR1 SGHNT, CDR2 YENEEA. V gave up 5 bases and J gave up 4 bases; unmatched junction bases: 9. The CDR3 totals 15 residues. CDR3 nucleotide sequence: TGTGCCAGCAGCAGGCCGGGACAGATTTCAGATACGCAGTATTTT. It specifies CASSRPGQISDTQYF.

The chain uses TRBV7-8 and TRBJ1-1, with 8 bases that match TRBD1. Germline CDR1 SGHVS, CDR2 FQNEAQ. CDR3 length equals 14 residues. V shed 5 bases and J 7 bases; nucleotides not matched to a gene: 9. CDR3 in DNA: TGTGCCAGCAGCATGACAGGGGATGACGGTGAAGCTTTCTTT. Its translation: CASSMTGDDGEAFF. The full variable domain, completed using reference TRBV7-8 and TRBJ1-1, is GAGVSQSPRYKVAKRGQDVALRCDPISGHVSLFWYQQALGQGPEFLTYFQNEAQLDKSGLPSDRFFAERPEGSVSTLKIQRTQQEDSAVYLCASSMTGDDGEAFFGQGTRLTVV.

The chain couples TRBV7-2 to TRBJ1-2, with a weak D call TRBD1 (6 bases). The length of the CDR3 is 12 residues. Trimming removed 7 bases from V and 7 bases from J, with 13 bases in between. Germline assignment: CDR1 SGHTA and CDR2 FQGNSA. The CDR3 is CASTRTVGGYTF. In DNA form, the CDR3 reads TGTGCCAGCACCCGGACAGTGGGTGGCTACACCTTC.

The J gene is TRBJ1-1, the V gene TRBV5-6, with 7 bases aligning to TRBD1. This CDR3 is built from 14 residues. The germline CDR1 and CDR2 sequences are SGHDT and YYEEEE. V shed 5 bases, J shed 10 bases, and the junction held 14 bases outside the gene matches. Here the CDR3 reads CASRYWTGGQGAFF. CDR3 nucleotide sequence: TGTGCCAGCAGGTATTGGACAGGCGGGCAGGGAGCTTTCTTT.

The sample holds a few counts of this clone. The chain employs TRBV4-1 and TRBJ1-4; no clear D. Looked up from germline, CDR1 is MGHRA and CDR2 is YSYEKL. This CDR3 has 18 amino acids. Deletions cut 2 bases from V and 4 bases from J, with 20 bases between. CDR3 coding DNA: TGCGCCAGCAGCCAAAGCCCAGGTCTCTTGCTCCGTAATGAAAAACTGTTTTTT. It specifies CASSQSPGLLLRNEKLFF.

The gene calls are TRBV6-4 and TRBJ2-1, with D perhaps matching TRBD2 (6 bases). Germline values: CDR1 MRHNA, CDR2 SNTAGT. V dropped 4 bases and J dropped 7 bases, with 14 bases sitting between them. The CDR3 runs to 14 residues. CDR3: CASSGEASVNEQFF. The DNA for the CDR3 is TGTGCCAGCAGTGGGGAGGCTAGCGTGAATGAGCAGTTCTTC.

The V gene is TRBV11-2, the J gene TRBJ1-4, with D possibly matching TRBD1 (6 bases). V lost 5 bases and J 8 bases, leaving 18 bases between the germline ends. This CDR3 is 15 amino acids long. Germline V gives CDR1 SGHAT, CDR2 FQNNGV. The CDR3 loop is CASSTGRGGKEKLFF. CDR3 coding DNA: TGTGCCAGCAGCACCGGTAGGGGGGGGAAGGAAAAACTGTTTTTT.

The chain joins TRBV5-4 to TRBJ2-1, with 15 bases identical to TRBD2. J gave up 5 bases and V 5 bases, and 2 bases lay outside the gene matches. This CDR3 region has 15 residues. Per germline, CDR1 SGHNT and CDR2 YYREEE (reference sequence). Here the CDR3 reads CASSWTSGGDNEQFF. The DNA for the CDR3 is TGTGCCAGCAGTTGGACTAGCGGGGGGGACAATGAGCAGTTCTTC.

The V gene is TRBV11-2, the J gene TRBJ1-3; D is ambiguous. V was clipped by 2 bases and J by 0 bases, with 5 bases between them. The germline V gene encodes CDR1 SGHAT and CDR2 FQNNGV. CDR3 length: 14 residues. CDR3 sequence reads: CASSLSVSGNTIYF. The DNA for the CDR3 is TGTGCCAGCAGCTTAAGCGTCTCTGGAAACACCATATATTTT.

V usage is TRBV30 and J usage is TRBJ1-1; 7 bases are shared with TRBD1. V shed 3 bases, J shed 9 bases, and the junction held 7 bases outside the gene matches. This CDR3 is 12 amino acids long. Germline CDR1 reads GTSNPN; CDR2 reads SVGIG (reference sequence). The CDR3 region has the DNA TGTGCCTGGAGACAGGGGCGGGCTAAAGCTTTCTTT. The encoded protein is CAWRQGRAKAFF.

The chain carries TRBV5-1 and TRBJ1-5; D is ambiguous. V dropped 4 bases and J dropped 0 bases, with 5 bases sitting between them. From germline, CDR1 is SGHRS and CDR2 YFSETQ. This CDR3 region has 13 residues. CDR3 residues: CASSPYSNQPQHF. CDR3 coding DNA: TGCGCCAGCAGCCCCTATAGCAATCAGCCCCAGCATTTT.

This sequence joins TRBV5-8 and TRBJ1-2; unclear D gene. Per the germline V gene, CDR1 is SGHTS and CDR2 is YDEGEE. CDR3 size: 15 residues. Trimming took 0 bases from V and 2 from J, leaving 11 bases between them. CDR3 DNA: TGTGCCAGCAGCTTGGGGGCTTGGGTAAACTATGGCTACACCTTC. Protein product: CASSLGAWVNYGYTF.

This chain connects TRBV3-1 (or the pseudogene TRBV3-2) to TRBJ1-5; possible D gene TRBD1, 5 bases. CDR1 and CDR2 (germline): LGHDT, YNNKEL (reference sequence). V dropped 2 bases and J dropped 5 bases, with 7 bases sitting between them. This CDR3 has 13 residues. The CDR3 bases are TGTGCCAGCAGCCAAATGGGGGATCAGCCCCAGCATTTT. It codes for CASSQMGDQPQHF.

The chain couples TRBV9 to TRBJ1-3; D is possibly TRBD1 (5 bases). Trimming took 0 bases from V and 0 from J, leaving 10 bases between them. This CDR3 has 16 residues. In germline, CDR1 is SGDLS, CDR2 YYNGEE. CDR3 bases: TGTGCCAGCAGCGTAGAAGGGGAAAGCTCTGGAAACACCATATATTTT. Translating gives CASSVEGESSGNTIYF.

The gene calls are TRBV21-1 and TRBJ2-2; the D segment call TRBD2 is taken from the table without a DNA check. TRBV21-1 is deemed a pseudogene. CDR3 size: 17 residues. The CDR3 DNA sequence: TGTGCCAGCAGCAAAGCGCTACGAGATCCGAACACCGGGGAGCTGTTTTTT. This codes for CASSKALRDPNTGELFF.

The genes are TRBV10-3 and TRBJ2-7; 7 nucleotides agree with TRBD1. The trim removed 10 bases at V and 6 bases at J, leaving 15 bases unmatched. This CDR3 is 14 amino acids long. CDR1 and CDR2 from the germline V gene are ENHRY and SYGVKD. CDR3 residues: CASAQQGSVAEQYF. CDR3 DNA: TGTGCCAGCGCCCAACAGGGGTCGGTGGCCGAGCAGTACTTC.

The chain employs TRBV5-6 and TRBJ1-4; 8 bases are a match to TRBD1. The length of the CDR3 is 14 residues. Per the germline V gene, CDR1 is SGHDT and CDR2 is YYEEEE. Losses at the gene ends were 5 bases for V and 2 bases for J; bases not matched to a gene: 2. CDR3 nucleotide sequence: TGTGCCAGCAGTCCAGGGGGCACTAATGAAAAACTGTTTTTT. Protein product: CASSPGGTNEKLFF.

This chain links TRBV9 with TRBJ1-5; D remains ambiguous. Between the trimmed V and J ends, which lost 4 bases and 0 bases, there was a span of 8 bases. The germline V gene has CDR1 SGDLS and CDR2 YYNGEE. The length of the CDR3 is 14 residues. Here the CDR3 reads CASSPGGSNQPQHF. The DNA of the CDR3 is TGTGCCAGCAGCCCCGGCGGTAGCAATCAGCCCCAGCATTTT.

The chain has TRBV5-1 and TRBJ2-7; D possibly corresponds to TRBD2 (6 bases). The CDR3 loop spans 15 amino acids. Trimming removed 1 base at V and 1 base at J, with 12 bases between. The germline gives CDR1 SGHRS, CDR2 YFSETQ. CDR3 residues: CASSLKGLASYEQYV. Here the CDR3 DNA reads TGCGCCAGCAGCTTGAAGGGTCTAGCGTCCTACGAGCAGTACGTC.

The V gene is TRBV10-3, the J gene TRBJ2-5; 15 nucleotides agree with TRBD2. The J segment lost 5 bases and the V segment lost 2 bases, leaving 6 bases of the junction unmatched. CDR1 and CDR2 (germline): ENHRY, SYGVKD. The CDR3 has 17 amino acids. The CDR3: CAISETTGLAGGETQYF. As DNA, the CDR3 is TGTGCCATCAGTGAGACGACCGGACTAGCGGGGGGGGAGACCCAGTACTTC.

The rearrangement uses TRBV21-1 and TRBJ1-2. TRBV21-1 is designated a pseudogene. The CDR3 has 12 residues. The CDR3 coding sequence is TGTGCCAGCAGCAATGGAGAGAGTGGCTACACCTTC. Translating gives CASSNGESGYTF.

This clone occurred a few times. This chain links TRBV18 with TRBJ1-3; TRBD1 is a possible D gene (5 bases). In germline, CDR1 is KGHSH, CDR2 LQKENI. The CDR3 runs to 15 residues. V was shortened by 4 bases and J by 1 base, with 11 bases between the two germline ends. The CDR3 region has the DNA TGTGCCAGCTCACAAGACAGCCTGTCTGGAAACACCATATATTTT. Its translation: CASSQDSLSGNTIYF.

This clone was picked up one time. The rearrangement uses TRBV5-1 and TRBJ1-6; no firm D call. The CDR3 has 13 amino acids. V lost 1 base and J 9 bases, leaving 8 bases between the germline ends. In germline, CDR1 is SGHRS, CDR2 YFSETQ. CDR3 sequence (DNA): TGCGCCAGCAGCTTGTCGGGGAGTTCACCCCTCCACTTT. It codes for CASSLSGSSPLHF.

This rearrangement joins TRBV5-6 to TRBJ2-5, with 10 bases that match TRBD1. The germline V gene encodes CDR1 SGHDT and CDR2 YYEEEE. This CDR3 region has 15 residues. Trimming removed 3 bases from V and 1 base from J; junction bases left unmatched: 3. CDR3 nucleotides: TGTGCCAGCAGCTCCCGGGACAGGGGCCAAGAGACCCAGTACTTC. It codes for CASSSRDRGQETQYF.

The chain combines TRBV6-5 with TRBJ2-7; 9 nucleotides line up with TRBD1. The germline V gene encodes CDR1 MNHEY and CDR2 SVGAGI. This CDR3 has 13 amino acids. The trim removed 5 bases at V and 7 bases at J, leaving 6 bases unmatched. This CDR3 reads CASSTGTGREQYV. The CDR3 region has the DNA TGTGCCAGCAGTACCGGGACAGGGCGGGAGCAGTACGTC.

The genes are TRBV27 and TRBJ1-6, with D unclear. CDR1 and CDR2 from the germline V gene are MNHEY and SMNVEV (reference sequence). Trimming pared 3 bases from V and 8 bases from J, leaving 8 bases between. The CDR3 loop spans 13 amino acids. CDR3 sequence: CASSLAADSPLHF. CDR3 nucleotide sequence: TGTGCCAGCAGTTTGGCGGCAGATTCACCCCTCCACTTT.